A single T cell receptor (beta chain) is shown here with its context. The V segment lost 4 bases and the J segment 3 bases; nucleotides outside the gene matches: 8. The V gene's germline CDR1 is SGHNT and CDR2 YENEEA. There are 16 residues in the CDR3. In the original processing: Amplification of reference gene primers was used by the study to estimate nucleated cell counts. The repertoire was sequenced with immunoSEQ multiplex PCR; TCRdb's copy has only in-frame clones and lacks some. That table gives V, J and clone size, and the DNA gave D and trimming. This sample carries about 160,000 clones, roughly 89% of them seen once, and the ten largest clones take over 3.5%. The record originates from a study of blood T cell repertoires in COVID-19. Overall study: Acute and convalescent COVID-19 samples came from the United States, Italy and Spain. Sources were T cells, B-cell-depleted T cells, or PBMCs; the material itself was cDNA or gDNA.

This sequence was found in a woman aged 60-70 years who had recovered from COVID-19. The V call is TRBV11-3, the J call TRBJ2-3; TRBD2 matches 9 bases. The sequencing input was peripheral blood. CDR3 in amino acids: CASSSYSGGPTDTQYF. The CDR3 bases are TGTGCCAGCAGCTCTTATAGCGGGGGCCCAACAGATACGCAGTATTTT.